The table lists the clone carrying this TCR beta chain with a few counts. The antigen remains unidentified. One entry per CDR3 protein results from TCRdb running MiXCR on the 5' RACE reads. The repertoire has about 500,000 distinct CDR3 sequences, approximately 15% of them found once; the top ten carry around 0.98%. The data stem from a study of identical twins. Study-level points and caveats: Some out-of-frame alpha sequences were shared by twins, and these showed excess low generation probability.

V was shortened by 0 bases and J by 6 bases, with 11 bases between the two germline ends. CDR3 length equals 15 residues. The V gene's germline CDR1 is SEHNR and CDR2 FQNEAQ (reference sequence). Every one of the donors was a healthy Caucasian. This same sample was also part of a study on yellow fever vaccine responses in identical twins.

The receptor was derived from a woman younger than 35 in good health. The chain carries TRBV7-9 and TRBJ1-4; the D gene is possibly TRBD1 (5 bases). Sequencing was performed on CD4+ T cells sorted from blood. CDR3 residues: CASSLARGVDEKLFF. DNA of the CDR3: TGTGCCAGCAGCTTAGCGCGAGGGGTGGATGAAAAACTGTTTTTT.